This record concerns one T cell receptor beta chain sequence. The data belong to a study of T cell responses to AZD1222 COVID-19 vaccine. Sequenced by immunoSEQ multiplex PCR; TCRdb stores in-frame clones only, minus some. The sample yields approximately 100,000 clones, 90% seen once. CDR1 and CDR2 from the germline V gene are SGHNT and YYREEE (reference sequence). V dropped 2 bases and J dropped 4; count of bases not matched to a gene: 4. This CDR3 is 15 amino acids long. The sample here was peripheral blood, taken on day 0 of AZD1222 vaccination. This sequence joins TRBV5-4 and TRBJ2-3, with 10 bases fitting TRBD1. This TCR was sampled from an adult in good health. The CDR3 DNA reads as TGTGCCAGCAGCTTCGGGACAGGGGCGGCAGATACGCAGTATTTT. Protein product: CASSFGTGAADTQYF.